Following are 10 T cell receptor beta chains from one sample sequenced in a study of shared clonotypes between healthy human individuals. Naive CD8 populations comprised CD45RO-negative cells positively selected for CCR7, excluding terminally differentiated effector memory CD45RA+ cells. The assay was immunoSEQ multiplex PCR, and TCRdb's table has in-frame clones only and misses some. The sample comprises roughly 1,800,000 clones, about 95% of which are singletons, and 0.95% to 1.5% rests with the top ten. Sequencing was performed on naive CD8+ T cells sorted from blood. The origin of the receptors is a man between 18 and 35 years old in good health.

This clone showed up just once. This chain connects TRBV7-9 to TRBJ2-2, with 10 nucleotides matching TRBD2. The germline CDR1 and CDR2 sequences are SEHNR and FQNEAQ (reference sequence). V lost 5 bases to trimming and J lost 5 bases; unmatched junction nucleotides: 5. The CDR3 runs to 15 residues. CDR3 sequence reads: CASSLLAGITGELFF. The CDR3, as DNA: TGTGCCAGCAGCCTACTAGCGGGGATTACCGGGGAGCTGTTTTTT.

In DNA form, the CDR3 reads TGTGCCAGCAGCCACGAGTCACATTCATACTACGAGCAGTACTTC. Its translation: CASSHESHSYYEQYF. V gene TRBV14 combines with J gene TRBJ2-7; D gene ambiguous. Per the germline V gene, CDR1 is SGHDN and CDR2 is FVKESK. The V and J ends lost 3 bases and 3 bases respectively, with 15 bases between them. This CDR3 has 15 residues. The full variable domain, its missing parts supplied by reference TRBV14 and TRBJ2-7, is EAGVTQFPSHSVIEKGQTVTLRCDPISGHDNLYWYRRVMGKEIKFLLHFVKESKQDESGMPNNRFLAERTGGTYSTLKVQPAELEDSGVYFCASSHESHSYYEQYFGPGTRLTVT.

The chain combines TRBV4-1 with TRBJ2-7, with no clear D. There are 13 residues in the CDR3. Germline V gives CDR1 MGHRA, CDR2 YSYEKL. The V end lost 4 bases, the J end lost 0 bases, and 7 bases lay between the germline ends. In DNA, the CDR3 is TGCGCCAGCAGCCCCCTCACCTCCTACGAGCAGTACTTC. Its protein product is CASSPLTSYEQYF.

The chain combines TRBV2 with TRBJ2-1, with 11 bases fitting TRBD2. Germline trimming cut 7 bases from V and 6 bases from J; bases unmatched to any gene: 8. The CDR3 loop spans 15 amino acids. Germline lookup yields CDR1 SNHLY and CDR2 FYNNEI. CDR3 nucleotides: TGTGCCAGCAAACATAGCGGGGGGGCGGTCAATGAGCAGTTCTTC. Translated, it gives CASKHSGGAVNEQFF.

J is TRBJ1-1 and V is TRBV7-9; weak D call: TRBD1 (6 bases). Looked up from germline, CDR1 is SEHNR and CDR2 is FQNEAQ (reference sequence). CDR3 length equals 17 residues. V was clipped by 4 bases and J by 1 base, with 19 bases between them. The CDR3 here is CASSSPPEGRGNTEAFF. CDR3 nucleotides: TGTGCCAGCAGCTCCCCCCCCGAGGGCAGGGGGAACACTGAAGCTTTCTTT.

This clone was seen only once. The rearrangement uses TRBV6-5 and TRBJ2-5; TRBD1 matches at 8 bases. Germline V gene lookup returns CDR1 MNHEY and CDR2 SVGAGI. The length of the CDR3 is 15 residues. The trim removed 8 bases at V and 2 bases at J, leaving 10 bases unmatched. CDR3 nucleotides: TGTGCCAGCCAACCGGCAGGGGGCTCACAAGAGACCCAGTACTTC. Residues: CASQPAGGSQETQYF.

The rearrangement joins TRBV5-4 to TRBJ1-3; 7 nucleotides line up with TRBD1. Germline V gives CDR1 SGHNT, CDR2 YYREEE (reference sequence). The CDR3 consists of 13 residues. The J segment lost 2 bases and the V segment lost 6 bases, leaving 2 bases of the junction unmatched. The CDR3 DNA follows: TGTGCCAGCACCACAGGGGCTGGAAACACCATATATTTT. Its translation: CASTTGAGNTIYF.

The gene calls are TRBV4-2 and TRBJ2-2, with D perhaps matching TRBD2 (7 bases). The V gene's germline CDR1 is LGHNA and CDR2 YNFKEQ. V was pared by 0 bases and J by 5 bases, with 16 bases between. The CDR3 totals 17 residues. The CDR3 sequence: CASSQEWEGGRTGELFF. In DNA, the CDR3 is TGTGCCAGCAGCCAAGAGTGGGAGGGGGGCCGGACCGGGGAGCTGTTTTTT.

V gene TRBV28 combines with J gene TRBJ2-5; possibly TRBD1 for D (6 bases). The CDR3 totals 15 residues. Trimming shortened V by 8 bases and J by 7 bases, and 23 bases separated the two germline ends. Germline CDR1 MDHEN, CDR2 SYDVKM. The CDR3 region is CASHGNRELMGTQYF. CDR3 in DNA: TGTGCCAGCCATGGGAACAGGGAGCTTATGGGGACCCAGTACTTC.

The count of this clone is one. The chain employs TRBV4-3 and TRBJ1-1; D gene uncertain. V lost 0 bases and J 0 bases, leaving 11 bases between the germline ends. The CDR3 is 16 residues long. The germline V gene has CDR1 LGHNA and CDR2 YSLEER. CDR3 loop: CASSQEFYQMNTEAFF. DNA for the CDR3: TGCGCCAGCAGCCAAGAGTTCTACCAGATGAACACTGAAGCTTTCTTT.